The 22 T cell receptor beta chains below all came from one sample that was sequenced in a study of T cell responses to AZD1222 COVID-19 vaccine. Assay used: immunoSEQ multiplex PCR; TCRdb lists only in-frame clones, some missing. The sample consists of 150,000 to 200,000 clones, more than 85% of them appearing once. The sample consisted of peripheral blood, taken on day 0 of AZD1222 vaccination. These receptors were obtained from an adult in good health.

The CDR3 DNA reads TGTGCCAGCAGCTTAAGCGGGGGGGGCCTAACAGATACGCAGTATTTT. Translated: CASSLSGGGLTDTQYF. The V gene is TRBV11-2, the J gene TRBJ2-3; the match to TRBD2 covers 10 bases. Germline V gene lookup returns CDR1 SGHAT and CDR2 FQNNGV. V dropped 2 bases and J dropped 3; count of bases not matched to a gene: 5. The CDR3 has 16 amino acids.

The chain has TRBV27 and TRBJ2-7; D unresolved. CDR3 length equals 11 residues. V was pared by 2 bases and J by 6 bases, with 5 bases between. The V gene's germline CDR1 is MNHEY and CDR2 SMNVEV (reference sequence). The CDR3 spells CASSLRGEQYF. The CDR3 DNA sequence: TGTGCCAGCAGTTTACGTGGCGAGCAGTACTTC.

V and J are TRBV12-5 and TRBJ2-7; D call uncertain. The ends were cut back, 0 bases at V and 5 bases at J, with 20 bases in the middle. The CDR3 covers 17 residues. Germline V gene lookup returns CDR1 LGHNT and CDR2 FRNRAP. CDR3 loop: CASGLVLSSRLKDEQYF. CDR3 nucleotide sequence: TGTGCTAGTGGTTTGGTACTATCGTCCAGGCTCAAGGACGAGCAGTACTTC.

The chain is built from TRBV6-4 and TRBJ2-5; tentative D call: TRBD1 (7 bases). The CDR3 has 15 amino acids. The V end was cut by 4 bases, the J end by 4 bases, with 16 bases between. CDR1 MRHNA and CDR2 SNTAGT come from the germline V gene. In DNA, the CDR3 is TGTGCCAGCAGTGTGACAGGGCGCGGGACAGAGACCCAGTACTTC. Its protein is CASSVTGRGTETQYF.

The chain couples TRBV11-2 to TRBJ1-1; D unclear. CDR3 length: 13 amino acids. The germline CDR1 and CDR2 sequences are SGHAT and FQNNGV. V was cut by 2 bases and J by 7 bases, with 11 bases left in between. The CDR3 region is CASSLRRENEAFF. The CDR3 nucleotides read TGTGCCAGCAGCTTAAGGCGAGAGAATGAAGCTTTCTTT.

This chain links TRBV9 with TRBJ2-4; D is undetermined. Germline CDR1 and CDR2: SGDLS and YYNGEE. Trimming cost V 4 bases and J 0 bases, with 8 bases left between them. The CDR3 has 14 amino acids. CDR3 residues: CASSSGLAKNIQYF. The CDR3 DNA reads as TGTGCCAGCAGCTCCGGGCTAGCCAAAAACATTCAGTACTTC. Drawing the rest from reference TRBV9 and TRBJ2-4, the complete variable domain is DSGVTQTPKHLITATGQRVTLRCSPRSGDLSVYWYQQSLDQGLQFLIQYYNGEERAKGNILERFSAQQFPDLHSELNLSSLELGDSALYFCASSSGLAKNIQYFGAGTRLSVL.

This chain connects TRBV11-2 to TRBJ1-4; D is perhaps TRBD1 (5 bases). Trimming took 1 base from V and 8 from J, leaving 11 bases between them. Germline lookup yields CDR1 SGHAT and CDR2 FQNNGV. The CDR3 extends over 14 amino acids. CDR3 region: CASSLVGVREKLFF. The CDR3 coding sequence is TGTGCCAGCAGCTTAGTAGGGGTTCGGGAAAAACTGTTTTTT.

The CDR3 region is CGSWGTNSGNTIYF. For the CDR3, the DNA is TGTGGTTCTTGGGGAACCAACTCTGGAAACACCATATATTTT. The chain recombines TRBV19 with TRBJ1-3; D uncertain. The germline V gene has CDR1 LNHDA and CDR2 SQIVND (reference sequence). This CDR3 is built from 14 residues. The whole variable domain, remainder taken from reference TRBV19 and TRBJ1-3, is DGGITQSPKYLFRKEGQNVTLSCEQNLNHDAMYWYRQDPGQGLRLIYYSQIVNDFQKGDIAEGYSVSREKKESFPLTVTSAQKNPTAFYLCGSWGTNSGNTIYFGEGSWLTVV.

The chain is built from TRBV2 and TRBJ1-5; D is undetermined. Trimming took 1 base from V and 0 from J, leaving 4 bases between them. Per the germline V gene, CDR1 is SNHLY and CDR2 is FYNNEI. The CDR3 contains 14 residues. As DNA, the CDR3 is TGTGCCAGCAGTGAAGTGAGTAGCAATCAGCCCCAGCATTTT. Its translation: CASSEVSSNQPQHF.

The chain couples TRBV24-1 to TRBJ1-4; D not resolved. This CDR3 contains 13 residues. From germline, CDR1 is KGHDR and CDR2 SFDVKD. V shed 7 bases and J shed 3 bases, with 8 bases lying between them. CDR3 protein: CATRGFSNEKLFF. The CDR3 DNA reads as TGTGCCACCAGAGGATTTTCTAATGAAAAACTGTTTTTT.

With respect to this clone: The junction and the germline gene differ at one end; a read error may be behind it. CDR3 loop: CASSLDQHQNDLF. For the CDR3, the DNA is TGTGCCAGCAGCTTAGACCAACATCAGAACGATCTCTTC. This chain links TRBV11-2 with TRBJ2-1; no definite D call. The CDR3 is 13 amino acids. Germline V lookup: CDR1 SGHAT, CDR2 FQNNGV.

This chain connects TRBV27 to TRBJ1-5; D unresolved. The CDR3 has 13 amino acids. Per the germline V gene, CDR1 is MNHEY and CDR2 is SMNVEV (reference sequence). Trimming stripped 6 bases from V and 7 bases from J, with 13 bases between. CDR3 bases: TGTGCCAGCAGCCAAGGGTGGAGGCAGCCCCAGCATTTT. It is translated as CASSQGWRQPQHF.

V is TRBV7-9 and J is TRBJ1-5, with D hard to call. Trimming cost V 3 bases and J 1 base, with 4 bases left between them. CDR1 and CDR2 from the germline V gene are SEHNR and FQNEAQ (reference sequence). The CDR3 consists of 13 residues. CDR3 DNA: TGTGCCAGCAGCTTGGACAGCAATCAGCCCCAGCATTTT. Translated: CASSLDSNQPQHF.

The genes are TRBV6-5 and TRBJ1-2; a possible D gene is TRBD1 (5 bases). Trimming left V 8 bases short and J 8 bases short, with 15 bases between. The germline V gene encodes CDR1 MNHEY and CDR2 SVGAGI. The CDR3 runs to 12 residues. As DNA, the CDR3 is TGTGCCAGCGACGACCAGGGTAAAGGCTACACCTTC. Its translation is CASDDQGKGYTF.

Concerning this clone: Other DNA sequences in the same sample also yield this CDR3. This chain joins TRBV5-1 and TRBJ2-7, with TRBD1 as a possible D gene (5 bases). V was shortened by 0 bases and J by 6 bases, with 7 bases between the two germline ends. The CDR3 has 12 residues. Germline CDR1 is SGHRS and CDR2 is YFSETQ. The CDR3 DNA follows: TGCGCCAGCAGCTTGGTAGGGGCCGAGCAGTACTTC. Translation: CASSLVGAEQYF.

The gene calls are TRBV7-6 and TRBJ2-2, with a tentative D call TRBD2 (6 bases). Trimming removed 4 bases at V and 1 base at J, with 10 bases between. In germline, CDR1 is SGHVS, CDR2 FNYEAQ. The CDR3 runs to 15 residues. The CDR3 bases are TGTGCCAGCAGCTCGGGACTCCAGAACACCGGGGAGCTGTTTTTT. It translates to CASSSGLQNTGELFF.

With regard to this clone: Relative to the germline gene, one junction end is altered; a read error may explain this. The gene calls are TRBV27 and TRBJ1-3; the D gene is possibly TRBD1 (5 bases). The CDR3 is 17 amino acids. CDR1 MNHEY and CDR2 SMNVEV come from the germline V gene (reference sequence). In DNA form, the CDR3 reads TGTGCCAGCAGTAAACTCGGACGGACAACCACTGGAAACGCCATATATTTT. Translated: CASSKLGRTTTGNAIYF.

V is TRBV29-1 and J is TRBJ1-1; D not resolved. Trimming shortened V by 3 bases and J by 7 bases, and 6 bases separated the two germline ends. The germline CDR1 and CDR2 sequences are SQVTM and ANQGSEA. CDR3 length equals 10 residues. Here the CDR3 reads CSVEVGEAFF. The CDR3 DNA reads as TGCAGCGTTGAGGTGGGTGAAGCTTTCTTT.

The V and J genes are TRBV7-2 and TRBJ1-6; D is possibly TRBD1 (5 bases). Germline loops: CDR1 SGHTA, CDR2 FQGNSA. Trimming cost V 1 base and J 10 bases, with 17 bases left between them. CDR3 length: 16 residues. The DNA of the CDR3 is TGTGCCAGCAGCTTAGAAGTTCTTGTAAGGGGATCACCCCTCCACTTT. Its translation is CASSLEVLVRGSPLHF.

The gene calls are TRBV27 and TRBJ1-1; D possibly corresponds to TRBD1 (5 bases). The V gene lost 5 bases and the J gene lost 1 base, with 14 bases spanning the gap. Germline CDR1 MNHEY, CDR2 SMNVEV (reference sequence). The CDR3 extends over 15 amino acids. The CDR3 sequence is CASSHSQVTNTEAFF. The CDR3 bases are TGTGCCAGCAGTCATTCACAGGTTACGAACACTGAAGCTTTCTTT.

Remarks on this clone: This sample includes further DNA sequences coding for the same CDR3. The rearrangement joins TRBV5-1 to TRBJ1-5, with D maybe TRBD1 (5 bases). The CDR3 is made up of 15 amino acids. Trimming left V 0 bases short and J 1 base short, with 8 bases between. CDR1 is SGHRS, CDR2 YFSETQ, per germline. The CDR3 is CASSLGGVSNQPQHF. The DNA for the CDR3 is TGCGCCAGCAGCTTGGGAGGGGTAAGCAATCAGCCCCAGCATTTT.

The V and J genes are TRBV27 and TRBJ1-6; D is unclear. V was clipped by 4 bases and J by 8 bases, with 9 bases between them. CDR1 is MNHEY, CDR2 SMNVEV, per germline (reference sequence). The CDR3 runs to 13 residues. The CDR3 DNA is TGTGCCAGCAGTTCGGATGGGGATTCACCCCTCCACTTT. Protein: CASSSDGDSPLHF.